This T cell receptor (beta chain) comes out of a study of cytomegalovirus exposure and HLA in healthy donors. As concerns this clone: The target antigen is unknown.

Overall study results and limits: Reports indicated that the classifier achieved high specificity and sensitivity in diagnosing cytomegalovirus status. Reports state that TCR beta sequences accurately predicted most subjects' HLA-A and HLA-B alleles.

This CDR3 is built from 15 residues. Per germline, CDR1 LNHDA and CDR2 SQIVND (reference sequence). Deletions cut 6 bases from V and 4 bases from J, with 18 bases between. The PCR was carried out with 60 Vbeta primers and 13 Jbeta primers. Assay used: immunoSEQ multiplex PCR; TCRdb lists only in-frame clones, some missing. Of about 140,000 clones in the sample, roughly 77% are singletons; the top ten hold about 3.1%. V gene TRBV19 combines with J gene TRBJ1-2, with TRBD1 as a possible D gene (6 bases). The sequenced material came from PBMCs. The receptor comes from a man aged 35 to 55 in good health and CMV-seronegative. CDR3 coding DNA: TGTGCCAGTAGGGCTTCGGGGGGCGCCAGCTATGGCTACACCTTC. This encodes CASRASGGASYGYTF.